What follows is one T cell receptor (beta chain) and its context. These data come from a study of PD-1 blockade in classical Hodgkin lymphoma. Profiling relied on immunoSEQ multiplex PCR, and the TCRdb table lists in-frame clones only, not all of them. The table has over 20,000 clones, approximately 80% seen once. As to time point: cycle 4 day 1 (C4D1), after six to seven weeks of nivolumab. In every patient, relapse followed autologous stem cell transplantation, while exposure to brentuximab vedotin differed. The CDR3 spans 14 residues. Trimming stripped 0 bases from V and 1 base from J, with 6 bases between. Per germline, CDR1 LGHNA and CDR2 YNFKEQ.

This specimen was peripheral blood mononuclear cells (PBMCs), taken before the fourth cycle of nivolumab. The J gene is TRBJ1-2, the V gene TRBV4-2; D not resolved. The source is a human donor with classical Hodgkin lymphoma. The CDR3 sequence: CASSQDRYNYGYTF. The CDR3 DNA follows: TGTGCCAGCAGCCAAGATCGGTATAACTATGGCTACACCTTC.